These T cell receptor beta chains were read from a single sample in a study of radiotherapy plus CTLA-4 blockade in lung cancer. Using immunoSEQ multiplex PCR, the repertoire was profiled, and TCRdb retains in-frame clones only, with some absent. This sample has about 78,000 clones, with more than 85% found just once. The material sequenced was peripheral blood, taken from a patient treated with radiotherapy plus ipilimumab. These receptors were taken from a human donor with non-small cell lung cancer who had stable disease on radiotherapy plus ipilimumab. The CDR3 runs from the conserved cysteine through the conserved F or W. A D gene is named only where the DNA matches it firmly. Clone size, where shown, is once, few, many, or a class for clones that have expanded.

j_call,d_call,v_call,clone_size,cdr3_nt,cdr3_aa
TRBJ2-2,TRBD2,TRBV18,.,TGTGCCAGCTCAACCTTGACCTTAGCGGGGAAAAACACCGGGGAGCTGTTTTTT,CASSTLTLAGKNTGELFF
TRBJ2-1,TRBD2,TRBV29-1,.,TGCAGCCCCTGGGGGGTAGCGGGCTATGAGCAGTTCTTC,CSPWGVAGYEQFF
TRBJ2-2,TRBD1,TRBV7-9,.,TGTGCCAGCAGTCCGGACAGGTTGACCGGGGAGCTGTTTTTT,CASSPDRLTGELFF
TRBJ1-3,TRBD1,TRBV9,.,TGTGCCAGCAGCGGCGGACAGGGGACTGGAAACACCATATATTTT,CASSGGQGTGNTIYF
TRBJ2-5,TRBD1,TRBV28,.,TGTGCCAGCAGACCCCGGACAGGGCTCGTGGTAGAGACCCAGTACTTC,CASRPRTGLVVETQYF
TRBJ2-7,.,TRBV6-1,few,TGTGCCAGCGGGACCATAAGGGCCTACGAGCAGTACTTC,CASGTIRAYEQYF
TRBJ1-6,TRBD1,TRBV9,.,TGTGCCAGCAGCGCAAACCGGGACAGGGCCAATTCACCCCTCCACTTT,CASSANRDRANSPLHF
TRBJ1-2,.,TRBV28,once,TGTGCCAGCAGTCATCCGACGGGTCCCGGCTACACCTTC,CASSHPTGPGYTF
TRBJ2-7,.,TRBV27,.,TGTGCCAGCAGTTTATATAGGGTTGGCCAGCAGTACTTC,CASSLYRVGQQYF
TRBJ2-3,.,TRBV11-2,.,TGTGCCAGCAGCCCGAAAGGAACAGATACGCAGTATTTT,CASSPKGTDTQYF
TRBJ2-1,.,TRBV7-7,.,TGTGCCAGCAGCTTAGTTCGGGGACGGTGGAGTGAGCAGTTCTTC,CASSLVRGRWSEQFF
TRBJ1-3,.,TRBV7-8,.,TGTGCCAGCAGCTTATCGGGTACCGGAAACACCGTATATTTT,CASSLSGTGNTVYF
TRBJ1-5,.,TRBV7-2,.,TGTGCCAGCAGCTTGCAGGGGCAGATCCGGGAGCCCCAGCATTTT,CASSLQGQIREPQHF
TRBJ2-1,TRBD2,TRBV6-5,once,TGTGCCAGCAGTTATAAGACTAGCGGATATGACAATGAGCAGTTCTTC,CASSYKTSGYDNEQFF
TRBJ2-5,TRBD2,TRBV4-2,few,TGTGCCAGCAGCCAAGAAACTAGCGGACAAGAGACCCAGTACTTC,CASSQETSGQETQYF
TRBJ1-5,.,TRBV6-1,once,TGTGCCAGCAGTTTACGCCGGGCCGCAAATCAGCCCCAGCATTTT,CASSLRRAANQPQHF
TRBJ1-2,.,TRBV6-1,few,TGTGCCACCCCCGGGAGAAGTTTCTATGGCTACACCTTC,CATPGRSFYGYTF
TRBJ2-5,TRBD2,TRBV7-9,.,TGTGCCAGCAGCTTATTCCCGAGACTAGCGGGGGGGCTGGAGACCCAGTACTTC,CASSLFPRLAGGLETQYF
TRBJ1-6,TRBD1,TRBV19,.,TGTGCCAGTAGTTTAATCGCGGACAGGGCTTCTAATTCACCCCTCCACTTT,CASSLIADRASNSPLHF
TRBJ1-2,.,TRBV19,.,TGTGCCAGTAGTAACCCTCAAGGGTTAAACACCTTC,CASSNPQGLNTF
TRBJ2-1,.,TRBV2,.,TGTGCCAGCAGCGTCCGAGGAGGGGATGAGCAGTTCTTC,CASSVRGGDEQFF
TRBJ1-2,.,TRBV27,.,TGTGCCAGCAGTACTGACAGGAGATCAGGCTACACCTTC,CASSTDRRSGYTF
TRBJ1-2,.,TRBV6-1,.,TGTGCCAGCAGTCCGGTTGGGGGCTATGGCTACACCTTC,CASSPVGGYGYTF
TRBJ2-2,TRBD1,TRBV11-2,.,TGTGCCAGCAGCTTAAGTGGAAGGGGGCAGTTCCGTAGCACCGGGGAGCTGTTTTTT,CASSLSGRGQFRSTGELFF
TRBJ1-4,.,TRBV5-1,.,TGCGCCAGCAGTTCCGATGGGTCAACTAATGAAAAACTGTTTTTT,CASSSDGSTNEKLFF
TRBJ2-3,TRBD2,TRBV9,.,TGTGCCAGCAGCGTAGGGGCGGGGGGGACAGATACGCAGTATTTT,CASSVGAGGTDTQYF
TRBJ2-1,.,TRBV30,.,TGTGCCTGGAGGGGGGACCTTAATGAGCAGTTCTTC,CAWRGDLNEQFF
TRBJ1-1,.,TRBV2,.,TGTGCCAGCAGGGTAATGGGGGGGCGCTTCTCTGAAGCTTTCTTT,CASRVMGGRFSEAFF
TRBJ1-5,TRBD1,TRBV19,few,TGTGCCAGTAGTGAGACAGGGCTGCGGCCCCAGCATTTT,CASSETGLRPQHF
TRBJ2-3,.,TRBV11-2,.,TGTGCCAGCAGCTATTCGGCCGGACTGATCACAGATACGCAGTATTTT,CASSYSAGLITDTQYF
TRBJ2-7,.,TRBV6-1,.,TGTGCCAGCAGTCCCACAGGTGCTTACGAGCAGTACTTC,CASSPTGAYEQYF
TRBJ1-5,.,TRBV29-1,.,TGCAGCGTTGCCTTAGGCAGTGCACAGCATTTT,CSVALGSAQHF
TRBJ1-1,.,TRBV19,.,TGTGCCAGTATAAGGACGAACACTGAAGCTTTCTTT,CASIRTNTEAFF
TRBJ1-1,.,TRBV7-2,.,TGTGCCAGCAGCTTGCAGGGTACGGACACTGAAGCTTTCTTT,CASSLQGTDTEAFF
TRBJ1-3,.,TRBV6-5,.,TGTGCCAGCAGTTTGACCAGGAGCTCTGGAAACACCATATATTTT,CASSLTRSSGNTIYF
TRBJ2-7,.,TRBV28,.,TGTGCCAGCAGTTTCGGCTACGAGCAGTACTTC,CASSFGYEQYF
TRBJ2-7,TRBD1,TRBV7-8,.,TGTGCCAGCAGCTTAGGGTCCCAGACAGGGGGCCACGAGCAGTACTTC,CASSLGSQTGGHEQYF
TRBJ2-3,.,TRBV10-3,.,TGTGCCTCCTCGAGAACTTACACAGATACGCAGTATTTT,CASSRTYTDTQYF
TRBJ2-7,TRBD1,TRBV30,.,TGTGCCTGGGTACAGGGGGCAACCTACGAGCAGTACTTC,CAWVQGATYEQYF
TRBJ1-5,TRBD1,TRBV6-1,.,TGTGCCAGCATTACAGGGACAGGGCGGATTCAGCCCCAGCATTTT,CASITGTGRIQPQHF
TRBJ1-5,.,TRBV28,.,TGTGCCAGCAATTTAATCGGGAATCAGCCCCAGCATTTT,CASNLIGNQPQHF
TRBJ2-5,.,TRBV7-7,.,TGTGCTAGCACCCAGGGGGAGACCCAGTACTTC,CASTQGETQYF
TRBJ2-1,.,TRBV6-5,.,TGTGCCAGCAGTTACGGAAGCTCCTACAATGAGCAGTTCTTC,CASSYGSSYNEQFF
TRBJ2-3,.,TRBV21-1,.,TGTGCCAGCAGGGGCAGGGCAGATACGCAGTATTTT,CASRGRADTQYF
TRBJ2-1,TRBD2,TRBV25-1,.,TGTGCCAGCAGTGAGACTAGCGGTTACAATGAGCAGTTCTTC,CASSETSGYNEQFF